The 27 T cell receptor beta chains below were found in one sample sequenced in a study of T cells in localized non-small cell lung cancer. Produced via immunoSEQ multiplex PCR; TCRdb's table is partial and in-frame only. The sample gives 20,000 to 25,000 clones, roughly nine tenths of which show up once; approximately 12% is in the top ten. The input for sequencing was peripheral blood, taken before any cancer treatment. The receptors were gathered from a male donor older than 55 with stage I lung adenocarcinoma.

The genes are TRBV7-2 and TRBJ1-2; D is perhaps TRBD1 (5 bases). The CDR3 runs to 15 residues. Trimming shortened V by 2 bases and J by 4 bases, and 14 bases separated the two germline ends. CDR1 and CDR2 from the germline V gene are SGHTA and FQGNSA. The DNA of the CDR3 is TGTGCCAGCAGCTTAAGCGGGCAGGGAATCTATGGCTACACCTTC. Translated, it gives CASSLSGQGIYGYTF.

This clone was counted a single time. J is TRBJ2-7 and V is TRBV7-9; D gene ambiguous. Per the germline V gene, CDR1 is SEHNR and CDR2 is FQNEAQ (reference sequence). This CDR3 has 15 amino acids. Between the trimmed V and J ends, which lost 0 bases and 7 bases, there was a span of 16 bases. CDR3 amino acids: CASSLASGSRGEQYF. For the CDR3, the DNA is TGTGCCAGCAGCTTAGCATCGGGCAGCCGTGGGGAGCAGTACTTC.

The chain recombines TRBV27 with TRBJ2-3; tentative D call: TRBD1 (5 bases). V was cut by 2 bases and J by 2 bases, with 8 bases left in between. CDR1 is MNHEY and CDR2 is SMNVEV in the germline V gene (reference sequence). The CDR3 length is 14 residues. The CDR3 protein is CASSLDSFTDTQYF. The CDR3 nucleotides are TGTGCCAGCAGTTTAGACAGCTTCACAGATACGCAGTATTTT.

In the case of this clone: Other DNA sequences in this specimen translate into the identical CDR3. The chain combines TRBV30 with TRBJ2-3; 8 bases match TRBD2. This CDR3 region has 17 residues. Trimming removed 2 bases from V and 5 bases from J; junction bases left unmatched: 15. Germline assignment: CDR1 GTSNPN and CDR2 SVGIG (reference sequence). CDR3 region: CAWSLPGLVPGKDTQYF. Here the CDR3 DNA reads TGTGCCTGGAGTCTTCCGGGACTAGTGCCAGGGAAAGATACGCAGTATTTT.

The gene calls are TRBV5-5 and TRBJ2-1; 11 bases match TRBD1. With V trimmed by 5 bases and J by 3 bases, 4 bases remained unmatched. This CDR3 is built from 15 residues. Germline values: CDR1 SGHKS, CDR2 YYEKEE (reference sequence). The CDR3, as DNA: TGTGCCAGCAGTACTGGGACAGGGGGCTACAATGAGCAGTTCTTC. This encodes CASSTGTGGYNEQFF. Complete variable domain (other parts from reference TRBV5-5 and TRBJ2-1): DAGVTQSPTHLIKTRGQQVTLRCSPISGHKSVSWYQQVLGQGPQFIFQYYEKEERGRGNFPDRFSARQFPNYSSELNVNALLLGDSALYLCASSTGTGGYNEQFFGPGTRLTVL.

The chain joins TRBV5-1 to TRBJ2-7; possible D gene TRBD2, 5 bases. The CDR3 spans 15 residues. Germline loops: CDR1 SGHRS, CDR2 YFSETQ. V lost 6 bases to trimming and J lost 7 bases, with 23 bases between them. Here the CDR3 DNA reads TGCGCCAGCACCCCCGGACCAGGACTCCCTCTGGAGCAGTACTTC. This sequence encodes CASTPGPGLPLEQYF.

V is TRBV6-5 and J is TRBJ2-7; 10 bases fit TRBD1. Germline V gene data show CDR1 as MNHEY and CDR2 as SVGAGI. The CDR3 loop spans 15 amino acids. V shed 5 bases, J shed 5 bases, and the junction held 9 bases outside the gene matches. The CDR3 DNA is TGTGCCAGCAGTGCCTCCGGGACAGGGGACCACGAGCAGTACTTC. It codes for CASSASGTGDHEQYF.

The CDR3 loop reads CASSWIPRSEAFF. CDR3 bases: TGTGCCAGCAGTTGGATTCCCCGCTCTGAAGCTTTCTTT. V and J are TRBV6-5 and TRBJ1-1, with D unclear. The CDR3 is 13 residues long. The germline V and J ends were trimmed by 4 bases and 6 bases, with 12 bases remaining between them. Germline CDR1 is MNHEY and CDR2 is SVGAGI.

The rearrangement joins TRBV10-3 to TRBJ2-3; possibly TRBD1 for D (5 bases). The length of the CDR3 is 16 residues. From germline, CDR1 is ENHRY and CDR2 SYGVKD. V was cut by 8 bases and J by 0 bases, with 18 bases left in between. The CDR3 here is CAISNRPDHSTDTQYF. The DNA of the CDR3 is TGTGCCATCTCGAACAGGCCGGATCATAGCACAGATACGCAGTATTTT.

The rearrangement uses TRBV9 and TRBJ1-2; TRBD1 is a possible D gene (5 bases). The V end lost 4 bases, the J end lost 6 bases, and 22 bases lay between the germline ends. The CDR3 contains 16 residues. Germline values: CDR1 SGDLS, CDR2 YYNGEE. The DNA of the CDR3 is TGTGCCAGCAGCCCTGGGACGGATTACTTCTCCCATGGCTACACCTTC. Protein: CASSPGTDYFSHGYTF.

V gene TRBV6-6 combines with J gene TRBJ2-7; D might be TRBD1 (5 bases). This CDR3 has 16 amino acids. Trimming removed 2 bases from V and 4 bases from J, with 18 bases in between. Germline assignment: CDR1 MNHNY and CDR2 SVGAGI (reference sequence). CDR3 loop: CASSYGRVSGKYEQYF. CDR3 nucleotide sequence: TGTGCCAGCAGTTACGGAAGGGTCTCAGGGAAGTACGAGCAGTACTTC.

A single count supports this clone. The CDR3 DNA reads TGTGCCATCAGGGGGACAGGAGGACTTCAGCCCCAGCATTTT. Translation gives CAIRGTGGLQPQHF. V usage is TRBV10-3 and J usage is TRBJ1-5; TRBD1 aligns across 8 bases. After removal of 6 bases from V and 6 bases from J, the junction contained 7 bases not matched to a gene. Per the germline V gene, CDR1 is ENHRY and CDR2 is SYGVKD. There are 14 residues in the CDR3.

The V call is TRBV7-2, the J call TRBJ2-1, with TRBD2 identical over 12 bases. Losses at the gene ends were 7 bases for V and 1 base for J; bases not matched to a gene: 14. The CDR3 has 19 amino acids. In germline, CDR1 is SGHTA, CDR2 FQGNSA. CDR3 in amino acids: CASIEASGGASSSYNEQFF. The CDR3 DNA reads as TGTGCCAGCATTGAGGCTAGCGGGGGGGCATCTTCGTCCTACAATGAGCAGTTCTTC.

CDR3 sequence (DNA): TGTGCCTGGAGTGTAGCAACAGGGAATTATCTGAACTATGAAAAACTGTTTTTT. Encoded protein: CAWSVATGNYLNYEKLFF. The chain links TRBV30 to TRBJ1-4; D might be TRBD1 (6 bases). The V gene's germline CDR1 is GTSNPN and CDR2 SVGIG (reference sequence). The CDR3 sequence is 18 residues long. The V gene lost 0 bases and the J gene lost 6 bases, with 23 bases spanning the gap.

The chain carries TRBV6-6 and TRBJ1-6; maybe TRBD1 (6 bases). V lost 2 bases, J lost 10 bases, and 18 bases lay in between. Germline V gene data show CDR1 as MNHNY and CDR2 as SVGAGI (reference sequence). This CDR3 is 16 amino acids long. CDR3 bases: TGTGCCAGCAGTTACGAGGAAGGGGGGGTGAGGTCACCCCTCCACTTT. Its protein product is CASSYEEGGVRSPLHF.

J is TRBJ2-7 and V is TRBV4-3; the D is unclear. Trimming removed 4 bases from V and 2 bases from J, with 9 bases in between. The CDR3 consists of 13 residues. Germline V CDR1 and CDR2: LGHNA, YSLEER. The CDR3 DNA sequence: TGCGCCAGCAGCCCCAGCAGGACCTACGAGCAGTACTTC. Translation gives CASSPSRTYEQYF.

The rearrangement uses TRBV5-6 and TRBJ2-7; 10 bases agree with TRBD1. The CDR3 sequence is 14 residues long. Per the germline V gene, CDR1 is SGHDT and CDR2 is YYEEEE. After removal of 0 bases from V and 4 bases from J, the junction contained 1 base not matched to a gene. The CDR3 DNA reads as TGTGCCAGCAGCTTGGTGGGACAGGGGTACGAGCAGTACTTC. Translation: CASSLVGQGYEQYF.

The rearrangement uses TRBV28 and TRBJ1-1; 10 bases line up with TRBD1. The CDR3 sequence is 14 residues long. CDR1 is MDHEN, CDR2 SYDVKM, per germline. V shed 6 bases and J 4 bases; nucleotides not matched to a gene: 5. The CDR3 spells CASRGTGAFTEAFF. CDR3 nucleotide sequence: TGTGCCAGCAGAGGGACAGGGGCTTTCACTGAAGCTTTCTTT.

The chain has TRBV19 and TRBJ2-2; TRBD1 agrees at 7 bases. Trimming took 6 bases from V and 4 from J; bases not matched to a gene: 14. This CDR3 has 17 amino acids. Germline CDR1 LNHDA, CDR2 SQIVND (reference sequence). DNA of the CDR3: TGTGCCAGTAGAAACCCCCTAGGACAGGTTGGCACCGGGGAGCTGTTTTTT. It codes for CASRNPLGQVGTGELFF.

The chain employs TRBV18 and TRBJ2-1; D gene ambiguous. The germline V and J ends were trimmed by 2 bases and 3 bases, with 14 bases remaining between them. The CDR3 is made up of 16 amino acids. The germline V gene has CDR1 KGHSH and CDR2 LQKENI. DNA for the CDR3: TGTGCCAGCTCACCAAAAGAAGGGCGGTTCTACAATGAGCAGTTCTTC. As protein: CASSPKEGRFYNEQFF.

This sequence joins TRBV11-2 and TRBJ1-2; 11 bases map to TRBD1. Germline V gene data show CDR1 as SGHAT and CDR2 as FQNNGV. V lost 5 bases and J lost 5; bases outside the gene matches: 7. The CDR3 loop spans 15 amino acids. Here the CDR3 DNA reads TGTGCCAGCAGCGTAACCGGGACAGGGGGGTATGGCTACACCTTC. It encodes CASSVTGTGGYGYTF.

The J gene is TRBJ2-1, the V gene TRBV5-1; D gene ambiguous. CDR3 length: 17 residues. Germline V gives CDR1 SGHRS, CDR2 YFSETQ. Between the trimmed V and J ends, which lost 0 bases and 0 bases, there was a span of 13 bases. CDR3 amino acids: CASSLGGPMSSYNEQFF. CDR3 bases: TGCGCCAGCAGCTTGGGTGGGCCAATGAGCTCCTACAATGAGCAGTTCTTC.

This chain's CDR3 is CASSLGLYSNQPQHF. DNA for the CDR3: TGTGCCAGCAGCTTGGGACTTTATAGCAATCAGCCCCAGCATTTT. J is TRBJ1-5 and V is TRBV5-6; D gene ambiguous. CDR1 is SGHDT, CDR2 YYEEEE, per germline. The CDR3 runs 15 residues. V was pared by 0 bases and J by 0 bases, with 7 bases between.

J is TRBJ2-3 and V is TRBV5-5, with D unresolved. The CDR3 runs to 13 residues. Germline lookup yields CDR1 SGHKS and CDR2 YYEKEE (reference sequence). The V and J ends lost 1 base and 5 bases respectively, with 8 bases between them. CDR3 residues: CASSLLMVDTQYF. CDR3 nucleotides: TGTGCCAGCAGCTTGTTGATGGTAGATACGCAGTATTTT.

The V and J genes are TRBV30 and TRBJ2-6; D is unresolved. The CDR3 contains 13 residues. Trimming removed 5 bases from V and 1 base from J, with 6 bases in between. Germline values: CDR1 GTSNPN, CDR2 SVGIG (reference sequence). The CDR3 nucleotides read TGTGCCTGGGACCCTTCTGGGGCCAACGTCCTGACTTTC. It specifies CAWDPSGANVLTF.

The CDR3 loop is CASSPRGGRNTEAFF. Written as DNA, the CDR3 is TGTGCCAGCAGTCCCAGGGGAGGACGAAACACTGAAGCTTTCTTT. The V and J genes are TRBV2 and TRBJ1-1; a possible D gene is TRBD1 (6 bases). V lost 5 bases, J lost 2 bases, and 15 bases lay in between. Germline V CDR1 and CDR2: SNHLY, FYNNEI. This CDR3 is 15 amino acids long.

V usage is TRBV5-1 and J usage is TRBJ2-5; the D is unclear. The V end was cut by 0 bases, the J end by 4 bases, with 22 bases between. Per the germline V gene, CDR1 is SGHRS and CDR2 is YFSETQ. This CDR3 is built from 18 residues. This CDR3 reads CASSLAQPPTGLGETQYF. The CDR3 coding sequence is TGCGCCAGCAGCTTGGCTCAACCCCCGACCGGGCTTGGAGAGACCCAGTACTTC.